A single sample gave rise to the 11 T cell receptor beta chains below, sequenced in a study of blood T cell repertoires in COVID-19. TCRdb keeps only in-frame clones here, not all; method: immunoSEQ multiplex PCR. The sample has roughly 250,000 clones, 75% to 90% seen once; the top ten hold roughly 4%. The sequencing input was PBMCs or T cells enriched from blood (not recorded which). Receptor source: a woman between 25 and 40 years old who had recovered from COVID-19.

The CDR3 is CASSFGGISNQPQHF. The CDR3 region has the DNA TGTGCCAGCAGCTTTGGAGGGATTAGCAATCAGCCCCAGCATTTT. The chain recombines TRBV12-1 with TRBJ1-5. TRBV12-1 is an annotated pseudogene. The CDR3 has 15 amino acids.

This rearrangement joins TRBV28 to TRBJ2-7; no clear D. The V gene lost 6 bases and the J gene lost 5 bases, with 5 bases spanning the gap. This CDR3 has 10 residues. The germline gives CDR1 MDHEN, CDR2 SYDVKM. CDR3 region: CASSDNEQYF. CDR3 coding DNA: TGTGCCAGCAGCGACAACGAGCAGTACTTC.

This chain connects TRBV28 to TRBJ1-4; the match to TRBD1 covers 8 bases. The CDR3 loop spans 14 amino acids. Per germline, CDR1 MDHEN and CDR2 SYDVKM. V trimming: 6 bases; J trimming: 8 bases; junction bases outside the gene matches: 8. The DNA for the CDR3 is TGTGCCAGCAGCACAGGGGGGGGGAAGGAAAAACTGTTTTTT. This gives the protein CASSTGGGKEKLFF.

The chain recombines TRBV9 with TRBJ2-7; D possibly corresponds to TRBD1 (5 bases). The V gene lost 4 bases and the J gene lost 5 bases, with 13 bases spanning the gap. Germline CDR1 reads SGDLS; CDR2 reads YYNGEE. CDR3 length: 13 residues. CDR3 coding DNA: TGTGCCAGCAGCCTCAGGGATTTCAACGAGCAGTACTTC. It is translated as CASSLRDFNEQYF.

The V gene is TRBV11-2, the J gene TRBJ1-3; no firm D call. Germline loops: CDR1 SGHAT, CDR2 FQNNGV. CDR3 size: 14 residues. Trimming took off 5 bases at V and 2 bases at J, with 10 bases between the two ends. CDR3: CASSQWATGNTIYF. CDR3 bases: TGTGCCAGCAGCCAATGGGCCACTGGAAACACCATATATTTT.

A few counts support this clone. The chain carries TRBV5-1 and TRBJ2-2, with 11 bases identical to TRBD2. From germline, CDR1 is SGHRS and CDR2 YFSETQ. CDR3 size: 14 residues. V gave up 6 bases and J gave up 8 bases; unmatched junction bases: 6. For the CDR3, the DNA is TGCGCCAGCAATCTAGCGGGAGGAAGTGGGGAGCTGTTTTTT. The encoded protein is CASNLAGGSGELFF. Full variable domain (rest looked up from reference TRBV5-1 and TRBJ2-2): KAGVTQTPRYLIKTRGQQVTLSCSPISGHRSVSWYQQTPGQGLQFLFEYFSETQRNKGNFPGRFSGRQFSNSRSEMNVSTLELGDSALYLCASNLAGGSGELFFGEGSRLTVL.

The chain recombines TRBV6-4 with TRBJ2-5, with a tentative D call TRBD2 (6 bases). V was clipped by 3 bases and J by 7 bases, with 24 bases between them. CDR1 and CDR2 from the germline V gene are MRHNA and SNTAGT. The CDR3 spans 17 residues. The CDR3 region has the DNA TGTGCCAGCAGTGAGGCCGCCGGGACGGGAGTTTCGGGGACCCAGTACTTC. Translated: CASSEAAGTGVSGTQYF.

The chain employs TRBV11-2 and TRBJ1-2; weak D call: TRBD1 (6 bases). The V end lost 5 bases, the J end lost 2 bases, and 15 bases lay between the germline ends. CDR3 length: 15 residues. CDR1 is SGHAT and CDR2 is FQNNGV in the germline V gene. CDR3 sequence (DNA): TGTGCCAGCAGCCGGGGACACTCTGTAAACTATGGCTACACCTTC. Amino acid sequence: CASSRGHSVNYGYTF.

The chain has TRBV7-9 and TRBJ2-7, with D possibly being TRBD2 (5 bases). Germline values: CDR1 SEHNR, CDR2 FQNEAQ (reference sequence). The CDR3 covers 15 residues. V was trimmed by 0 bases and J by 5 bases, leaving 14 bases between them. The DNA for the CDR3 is TGTGCCAGCAGCTTAGCGACTGGGAGCCTAAACGAGCAGTACTTC. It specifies CASSLATGSLNEQYF. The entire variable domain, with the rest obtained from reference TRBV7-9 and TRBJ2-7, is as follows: DTGVSQNPRHKITKRGQNVTFRCDPISEHNRLYWYRQTLGQGPEFLTYFQNEAQLEKSRLLSDRFSAERPKGSFSTLEIQRTEQGDSAMYLCASSLATGSLNEQYFGPGTRLTVT.

The CDR3 loop is CSVERIMNTEAFF. The CDR3 nucleotides are TGCAGCGTTGAGCGGATAATGAACACTGAAGCTTTCTTT. J is TRBJ1-1 and V is TRBV29-1; the D is unclear. Germline-derived CDR1 and CDR2 are SQVTM and ANQGSEA. The CDR3 consists of 13 residues. Trimming took off 3 bases at V and 0 bases at J, with 8 bases between the two ends.

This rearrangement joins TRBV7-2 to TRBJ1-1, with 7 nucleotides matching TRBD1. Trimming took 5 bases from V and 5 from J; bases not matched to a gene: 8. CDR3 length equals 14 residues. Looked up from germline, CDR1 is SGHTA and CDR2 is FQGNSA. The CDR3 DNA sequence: TGTGCCAGCAGCCCTCGACAGGGTAAAACTGAAGCTTTCTTT. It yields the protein CASSPRQGKTEAFF.